Shown below are 29 T cell receptor beta chains from a single sample sequenced in a study of blood T cells in healthy people across ages. The second PCR ran roughly 6 to 11 cycles with a sample-barcoded 5' primer and J-beta primers. Each CDR3 protein gets one entry after TCRdb re-called the 5' RACE reads with MiXCR. The sample holds 780,000 or so distinct CDR3 sequences, 20% to 25% seen once. The data were also submitted as part of a second study, on T cells of mothers and their children.

Sequenced sample: blood. The receptors originated from a boy aged 5-17 years in good health.

The chain carries TRBV9 and TRBJ2-7, with no clear D. This CDR3 comprises 13 residues. The ends were cut back, 4 bases at V and 0 bases at J, with 8 bases in the middle. The germline gives CDR1 SGDLS, CDR2 YYNGEE. In nucleotides, the CDR3 is TGTGCCAGCAGCCGCGAACCCTCCTACGAGCAGTACTTC. Residues: CASSREPSYEQYF. Full variable domain (remainder filled in from reference TRBV9 and TRBJ2-7): DSGVTQTPKHLITATGQRVTLRCSPRSGDLSVYWYQQSLDQGLQFLIQYYNGEERAKGNILERFSAQQFPDLHSELNLSSLELGDSALYFCASSREPSYEQYFGPGTRLTVT.

This sequence joins TRBV20-1 and TRBJ2-4; TRBD1 might be the D (6 bases). V lost 0 bases, J lost 7 bases, and 10 bases lay in between. Germline V CDR1 and CDR2: DFQATT, SNEGSKA (reference sequence). The CDR3 runs 13 residues. In DNA form, the CDR3 reads TGCAGTGCTAGAGATGCGAGGGGGAACATTCAGTACTTC. Translated: CSARDARGNIQYF.

This clonotype was found a few times. The chain recombines TRBV4-3 with TRBJ2-6; a possible D gene is TRBD2 (6 bases). The germline V and J ends were trimmed by 2 bases and 2 bases, with 10 bases remaining between them. CDR1 and CDR2 (germline): LGHNA, YSLEER. CDR3 size: 16 residues. This CDR3 reads CASSQTRETGANVLTF. In DNA form, the CDR3 reads TGCGCCAGCAGCCAAACCCGGGAGACTGGGGCCAACGTCCTGACTTTC.

The CDR3 loop is CSAKSFLAANYGYTF. CDR3 bases: TGCAGTGCTAAATCCTTTCTGGCAGCTAACTATGGCTACACCTTC. The chain combines TRBV20-1 with TRBJ1-2; D uncertain. CDR3 size: 15 residues. Germline lookup yields CDR1 DFQATT and CDR2 SNEGSKA (reference sequence). Trimming cost V 4 bases and J 0 bases, with 15 bases left between them.

The chain carries TRBV12-3 or TRBV12-4 and TRBJ1-5; D is undetermined. V lost 6 bases and J 9 bases, leaving 12 bases between the germline ends. The CDR3 is made up of 12 amino acids. The CDR3 spells CASRRDLAPQHF. In nucleotides, the CDR3 is TGTGCCAGCAGGCGGGATTTGGCGCCCCAGCATTTT.

The gene calls are TRBV28 and TRBJ2-4, with TRBD2 matching over 14 bases. Germline-derived CDR1 and CDR2 are MDHEN and SYDVKM. The CDR3 length is 19 residues. The V gene end was trimmed by 3 bases and the J gene end by 0 bases; junction bases not matched to a gene: 7. CDR3 in DNA: TGTGCCAGCAGTTTGGTCGGACTAGCGGGAGGTCTAGCCAAAAACATTCAGTACTTC. Translation: CASSLVGLAGGLAKNIQYF.

V is TRBV5-1 and J is TRBJ2-5; D might be TRBD2 (6 bases). Germline-derived CDR1 and CDR2 are SGHRS and YFSETQ. V lost 4 bases and J lost 4, with 17 bases in between. This CDR3 has 15 residues. The CDR3, as DNA: TGCGCCAGCAGCCCCCACCAGGGAGGCATAGAGACCCAGTACTTC. The encoded protein is CASSPHQGGIETQYF.

The chain carries TRBV12-3 or TRBV12-4 and TRBJ2-7; D assignment may be TRBD1 or TRBD2 (6 bases each). Trimming took off 4 bases at V and 6 bases at J, with 7 bases between the two ends. The CDR3 spans 11 residues. Here the CDR3 reads CASSSGAEQYF. The CDR3, as DNA: TGTGCCAGCAGTTCGGGGGCCGAGCAGTACTTC.

The rearrangement links TRBV20-1 to TRBJ2-3; 7 bases line up with TRBD2. Unmatched junction bases numbered 16, after V lost 6 bases and J lost 1 base. The CDR3 extends over 17 amino acids. The germline CDR1 and CDR2 sequences are DFQATT and SNEGSKA (reference sequence). CDR3 loop: CSAWPASGVRGTDTQYF. In DNA form, the CDR3 reads TGCAGTGCCTGGCCGGCTAGCGGAGTCAGGGGCACAGATACGCAGTATTTT.

As to this clonotype: A much larger clone lies a single base off, so this may be a read error. The chain couples TRBV12-3 or TRBV12-4 to TRBJ2-7; TRBD1 aligns across 7 bases. V was pared by 6 bases and J by 0 bases, with 5 bases of the junction left unmatched. This CDR3 is built from 14 residues. The CDR3 loop is CASSSRTGSYEQYF. As DNA, the CDR3 is TGTGCCAGCAGCTCCCGGACAGGCTCCTACGAGCAGTACTTC.

This clonotype showed up just a few times. V is TRBV20-1 and J is TRBJ2-5; TRBD2 agrees at 8 bases. The J call is in doubt because the DNA end fits TRBJ2-7 better. Germline V gene data show CDR1 as DFQATT and CDR2 as SNEGSKA (reference sequence). The CDR3 has 15 amino acids. In nucleotides, the CDR3 is TGCAGTGCTAGAGTGGAACCAGCGGGAGTAAACGAGCAGTACTTC. This gives the protein CSARVEPAGVNEQYF.

V and J are TRBV29-1 and TRBJ2-7; TRBD2 is a possible D gene (6 bases). V lost 1 base to trimming and J lost 5 bases, with 12 bases between them. This CDR3 spans 13 amino acids. The germline V gene encodes CDR1 SQVTM and CDR2 ANQGSEA. The CDR3 region is CSVEAGGNNEQYF. CDR3 in DNA: TGCAGCGTTGAAGCCGGCGGGAACAACGAGCAGTACTTC.

This clonotype has only one observation. This chain uses TRBV27 with TRBJ1-5, with a weak D call TRBD1 (6 bases). Trimming took 5 bases from V and 0 from J, leaving 14 bases between them. The CDR3 extends over 16 amino acids. Germline V lookup: CDR1 MNHEY, CDR2 SMNVEV (reference sequence). The CDR3 bases are TGTGCCAGCAGTCCGCTTGGACAGTTTAGCAATCAGCCCCAGCATTTT. Amino acid sequence: CASSPLGQFSNQPQHF.

This clonotype was observed a few times. Compared with germline, one end of the junction differs, possibly owing to a read error. The chain has TRBV5-6 and TRBJ2-1; 10 bases are shared with TRBD1. This CDR3 spans 13 amino acids. Germline V CDR1 and CDR2: SGHDT, YYEEEE. The CDR3 sequence is CASSRDRGNERFF. CDR3 sequence (DNA): TGTGCCAGCAGCCGGGACAGGGGTAATGAGCGGTTCTTC. The variable domain in full, with the rest retrieved from reference TRBV5-6 and TRBJ2-1, is DAGVTQSPTHLIKTRGQQVTLRCSPKSGHDTVSWYQQALGQGPQFIFQYYEEEERQRGNFPDRFSGHQFPNYSSELNVNALLLGDSALYLCASSRDRGNERFFGPGTRLTVL.

The sample holds a few counts of this clonotype. The chain has TRBV7-8 and TRBJ1-4; D unresolved. Trimming removed 2 bases at V and 6 bases at J, with 10 bases between. The CDR3 runs 14 residues. The germline V gene encodes CDR1 SGHVS and CDR2 FQNEAQ. The CDR3 loop reads CASSLIVGDEKLFF. Written as DNA, the CDR3 is TGTGCCAGCAGCTTAATCGTGGGAGATGAAAAACTGTTTTTT.

This clonotype came up a few times. This chain uses TRBV29-1 with TRBJ2-5; 7 bases match TRBD2. Germline V lookup: CDR1 SQVTM, CDR2 ANQGSEA. The junction had 12 bases not matched to a gene; V was cut back by 2 bases and J by 0 bases. This CDR3 is built from 17 residues. CDR3 sequence reads: CSVESRGGAWYQETQYF. DNA for the CDR3: TGCAGCGTTGAATCTCGGGGAGGGGCCTGGTACCAAGAGACCCAGTACTTC.

This chain uses TRBV28 with TRBJ2-1, with TRBD2 as a possible D gene (7 bases). The DNA matches TRBJ2-5 better at its end, which makes the J call doubtful. Germline loops: CDR1 MDHEN, CDR2 SYDVKM. This CDR3 spans 12 amino acids. Here the CDR3 DNA reads TGTGCCAGCGGGGGGGCCCGAGAGACCCAGTACTTC. Its protein is CASGGARETQYF.

V usage is TRBV9 and J usage is TRBJ2-1; 8 bases match TRBD2. From germline, CDR1 is SGDLS and CDR2 YYNGEE. Trimming cost V 0 bases and J 9 bases; bases outside gene matches: 8. The CDR3 is 15 residues long. The CDR3 region has the DNA TGTGCCAGCAGCGTAGGGGGACTAGGGTCTAGTGAGCAGTTCTTC. It encodes CASSVGGLGSSEQFF.

This clonotype was found a few times. CDR3 coding DNA: TGTGCCAGCAGCCCGGGACAGGGCGGAAACACCATATATTTT. Protein: CASSPGQGGNTIYF. The chain couples TRBV7-9 to TRBJ1-3; 9 bases are a match to TRBD1. The CDR3 has 14 amino acids. CDR1 is SEHNR, CDR2 FQNEAQ, per germline (reference sequence). J gave up 4 bases and V 5 bases, and 3 bases lay outside the gene matches.

The chain is built from TRBV29-1 and TRBJ2-5; D is tentatively TRBD1 or TRBD2 (5 bases each). CDR1 SQVTM and CDR2 ANQGSEA come from the germline V gene. The CDR3 is 12 amino acids. The V and J ends lost 3 bases and 10 bases respectively, with 15 bases between them. CDR3 nucleotide sequence: TGCAGCGTTGATGGGGGACCACGAGACCAGTACTTC. This encodes CSVDGGPRDQYF.

Only a few counts were recorded for this clonotype. The CDR3 spells CASSLGGRLYNEQFF. The CDR3 nucleotides are TGTGCCAGCAGCTTAGGAGGGAGACTCTACAATGAGCAGTTCTTC. This chain joins TRBV7-6 and TRBJ2-5, with a weak D call TRBD2 (5 bases). The tail of the sequence fits TRBJ2-1 better, so the J call may be wrong. This CDR3 region has 15 residues. Germline lookup yields CDR1 SGHVS and CDR2 FNYEAQ.

Worth noting for this clonotype: One end of the junction fails to match germline, which may point to a read error. The rearrangement joins TRBV28 to TRBJ2-2, with D possibly being TRBD2 (6 bases). The CDR3 spans 16 residues. CDR1 and CDR2 (germline): MDHEN, SYDVKM. CDR3 amino acids: CASSSITSRSGGELFF. The CDR3 bases are TGTGCCAGCAGTTCAATAACGTCCCGCAGCGGCGGGGAGTTGTTTTTT.

This rearrangement joins TRBV29-1 to TRBJ2-7, with D tentatively TRBD1 (6 bases). The DNA end is a closer match to TRBJ2-1, so the J assignment may be wrong. The CDR3 has 12 amino acids. The germline V gene encodes CDR1 SQVTM and CDR2 ANQGSEA. CDR3 region: CSVPLGRGEQFF. CDR3 DNA: TGCAGCGTTCCGCTCGGCAGGGGTGAGCAGTTCTTC.

This clonotype has only a few counts. The chain uses TRBV11-1 and TRBJ2-3; 11 nucleotides line up with TRBD2. This CDR3 spans 16 amino acids. CDR1 and CDR2 from the germline V gene are SGHAT and FQDESV (reference sequence). With V trimmed by 3 bases and J by 2 bases, 4 bases remained unmatched. CDR3 region: CASSLWGLADTDTQYF. In nucleotides, the CDR3 is TGTGCCAGCAGCTTGTGGGGACTAGCGGACACAGATACGCAGTATTTT.

The sample holds a few counts of this clonotype. This chain uses TRBV29-1 with TRBJ2-5; D ambiguous. The CDR3 length is 12 residues. Germline V gives CDR1 SQVTM, CDR2 ANQGSEA. Trimming cost V 7 bases and J 2 bases, with 11 bases left between them. The CDR3 spells CSGAVAQETQYF. The CDR3 DNA is TGCAGCGGGGCCGTAGCACAAGAGACCCAGTACTTC.

This clonotype was found a few times. V gene TRBV4-1 combines with J gene TRBJ1-5; D is unclear. Germline V lookup: CDR1 MGHRA, CDR2 YSYEKL. With 0 bases removed from V and 1 base from J, the gap between germline ends came to 13 bases. This CDR3 has 17 amino acids. The CDR3: CASSQDWSPGSNQPQHF. The CDR3 coding sequence is TGCGCCAGCAGCCAAGATTGGAGCCCCGGGAGCAATCAGCCCCAGCATTTT.

This clonotype was seen a single time. This sequence joins TRBV29-1 and TRBJ2-1; 8 nucleotides line up with TRBD2. With 5 bases clipped from V and 3 bases from J, the junction kept 6 bases outside the gene matches. This CDR3 contains 14 residues. Germline assignment: CDR1 SQVTM and CDR2 ANQGSEA. The DNA of the CDR3 is TGCAGCGTTTTAGCGGGGACTCTCTACAATGAGCAGTTCTTC. Amino acid sequence: CSVLAGTLYNEQFF.

Concerning this clonotype: The missing conserved phenylalanine or tryptophan at the end of this CDR3 makes a read error likely. V and J are TRBV20-1 and TRBJ2-5; unclear D gene. The J call may be in error: the DNA end matches TRBJ2-1 better. Germline V gives CDR1 DFQATT, CDR2 SNEGSKA (reference sequence). This CDR3 comprises 16 residues. For the CDR3, the DNA is TGCAGTGCTCCAATTGCCGAGGCTCCAGTGGACAATGAGCAGTTCCTC. This sequence encodes CSAPIAEAPVDNEQFL.

This clonotype was detected only a few times. The chain employs TRBV6-5 and TRBJ2-7; possibly TRBD1 for D (5 bases). Germline V CDR1 and CDR2: MNHEY, SVGAGI. This CDR3 contains 15 residues. The germline V and J ends were trimmed by 0 bases and 0 bases, with 9 bases remaining between them. CDR3 in DNA: TGTGCCAGCAGTTACTCGATTGGGGCCTCCTACGAGCAGTACTTC. This sequence encodes CASSYSIGASYEQYF.